This TCR beta chain derives from a study of T-cell memory formation after mild COVID-19. Findings and limits, study-wide: That cross-reactive memory joined was suggested by some responding clones appearing in pre-infection memory. CD4+ bias marked clones expanding day 15 to 37, unlike balanced contracting clones.

This clonotype was seen a handful of times. The target antigen is unknown. Constant-segment-primed 5'RACE gave TCR alpha and TCR beta cDNA libraries with sample barcodes and UMIs. TCRdb reprocessed the 5' RACE reads with MiXCR, giving one entry per CDR3 protein. The sample yields approximately 290,000 distinct CDR3 sequences, approximately 15% seen once. The CDR3 loop spans 10 amino acids. With 4 bases removed from V and 6 bases from J, the gap between germline ends came to 6 bases. Germline CDR1 and CDR2: DFQATT and SNEGSKA (reference sequence). Input material: PBMCs or a T cell subset sorted from them (not recorded which). The receptor was derived from a young man who had mild COVID-19 (a few samples of this study predate the infection). Cell type and time point are not known. The V gene is TRBV20-1, the J gene TRBJ1-1; D unresolved. The CDR3 sequence is CSAKMAEAFF. The CDR3 DNA sequence: TGCAGTGCTAAGATGGCTGAAGCTTTCTTT.